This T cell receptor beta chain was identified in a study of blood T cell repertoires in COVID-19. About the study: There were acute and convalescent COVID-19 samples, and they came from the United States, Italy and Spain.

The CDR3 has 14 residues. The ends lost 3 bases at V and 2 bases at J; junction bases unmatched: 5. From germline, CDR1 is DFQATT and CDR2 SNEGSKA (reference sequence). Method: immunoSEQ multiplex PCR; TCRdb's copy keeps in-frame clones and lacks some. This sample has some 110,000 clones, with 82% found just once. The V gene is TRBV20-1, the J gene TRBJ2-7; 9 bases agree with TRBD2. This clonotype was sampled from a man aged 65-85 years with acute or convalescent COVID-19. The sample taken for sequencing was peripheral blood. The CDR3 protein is CSASFSGSTYEQYF. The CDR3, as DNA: TGCAGTGCTAGTTTTAGCGGGAGTACCTACGAGCAGTACTTC.